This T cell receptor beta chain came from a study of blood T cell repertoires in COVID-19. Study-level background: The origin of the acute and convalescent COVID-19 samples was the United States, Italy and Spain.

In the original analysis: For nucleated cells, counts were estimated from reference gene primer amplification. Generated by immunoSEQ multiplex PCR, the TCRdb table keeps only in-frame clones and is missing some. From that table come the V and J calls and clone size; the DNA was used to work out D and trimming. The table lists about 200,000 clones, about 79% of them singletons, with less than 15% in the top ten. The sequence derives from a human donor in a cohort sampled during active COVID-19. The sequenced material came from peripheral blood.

CDR3: CASSAHSVGGHNEQFF. CDR3 coding DNA: TGCGCCAGCAGTGCGCACTCAGTTGGAGGCCACAATGAGCAGTTCTTC. The genes are TRBV10-1 and TRBJ2-1; perhaps TRBD2 as D (5 bases). Trimming took off 4 bases at V and 5 bases at J, with 18 bases between the two ends. The CDR3 has 16 amino acids. Germline values: CDR1 WNHNN, CDR2 SYGVQD (reference sequence).